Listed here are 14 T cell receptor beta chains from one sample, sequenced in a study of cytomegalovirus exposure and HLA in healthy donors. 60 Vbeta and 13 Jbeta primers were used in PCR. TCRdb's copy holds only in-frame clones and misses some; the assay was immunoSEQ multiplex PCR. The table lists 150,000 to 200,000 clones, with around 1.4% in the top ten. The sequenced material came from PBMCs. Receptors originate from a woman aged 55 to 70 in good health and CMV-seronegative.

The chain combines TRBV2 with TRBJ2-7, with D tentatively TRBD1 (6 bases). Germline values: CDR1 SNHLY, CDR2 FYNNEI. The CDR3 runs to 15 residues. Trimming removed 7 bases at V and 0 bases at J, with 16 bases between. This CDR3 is CASTPQGKISYEQYF. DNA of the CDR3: TGTGCCAGCACGCCCCAGGGGAAAATCTCCTACGAGCAGTACTTC.

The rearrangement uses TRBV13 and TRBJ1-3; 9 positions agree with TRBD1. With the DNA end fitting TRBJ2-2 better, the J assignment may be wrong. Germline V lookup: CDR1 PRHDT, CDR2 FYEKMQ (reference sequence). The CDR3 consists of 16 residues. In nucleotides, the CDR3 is TGTGCCAGCAGCCCGACCCTGGACAGGGGCACCGGGGAGCTGTTTTTT. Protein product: CASSPTLDRGTGELFF.

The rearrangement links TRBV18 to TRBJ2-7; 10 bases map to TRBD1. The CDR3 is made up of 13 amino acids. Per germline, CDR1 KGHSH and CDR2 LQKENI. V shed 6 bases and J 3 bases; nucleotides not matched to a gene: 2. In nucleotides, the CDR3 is TGTGCCAGCTCCCGGACAGGGGGCTACGAGCAGTACTTC. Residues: CASSRTGGYEQYF.

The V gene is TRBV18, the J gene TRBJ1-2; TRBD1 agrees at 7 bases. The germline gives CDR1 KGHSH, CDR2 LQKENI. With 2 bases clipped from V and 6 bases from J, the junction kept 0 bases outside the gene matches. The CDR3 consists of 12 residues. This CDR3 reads CASSPDRDGYTF. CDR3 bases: TGTGCCAGCTCACCAGACAGGGATGGCTACACCTTC.

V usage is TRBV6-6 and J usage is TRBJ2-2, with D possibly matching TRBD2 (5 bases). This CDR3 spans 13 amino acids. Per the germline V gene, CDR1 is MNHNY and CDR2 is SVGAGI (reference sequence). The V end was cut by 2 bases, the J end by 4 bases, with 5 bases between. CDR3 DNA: TGTGCCAGCAGTTACCGGGGCACCGGGGAGCTGTTTTTT. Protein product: CASSYRGTGELFF.

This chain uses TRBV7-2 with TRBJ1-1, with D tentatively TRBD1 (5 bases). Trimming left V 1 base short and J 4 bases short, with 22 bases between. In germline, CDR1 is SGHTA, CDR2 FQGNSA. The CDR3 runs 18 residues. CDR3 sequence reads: CASSLGRAQGRGVTEAFF. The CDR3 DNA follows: TGTGCCAGCAGCTTAGGGAGGGCGCAGGGACGGGGAGTCACTGAAGCTTTCTTT.

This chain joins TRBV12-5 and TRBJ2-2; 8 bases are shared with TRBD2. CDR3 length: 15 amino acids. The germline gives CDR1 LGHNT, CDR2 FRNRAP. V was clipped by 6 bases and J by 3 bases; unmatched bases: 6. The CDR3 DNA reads TGTGCTAGTGGCCCTCGGGGGGGGGACACCGGGGAGCTGTTTTTT. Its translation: CASGPRGGDTGELFF.

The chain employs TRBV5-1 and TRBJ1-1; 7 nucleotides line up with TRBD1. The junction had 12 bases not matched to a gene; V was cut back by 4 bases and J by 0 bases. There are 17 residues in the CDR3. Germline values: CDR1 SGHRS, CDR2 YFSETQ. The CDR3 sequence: CASSPTDRVFLNTEAFF. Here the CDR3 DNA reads TGCGCCAGCAGCCCAACAGACAGGGTTTTCTTGAACACTGAAGCTTTCTTT. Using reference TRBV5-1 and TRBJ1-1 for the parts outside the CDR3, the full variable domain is KAGVTQTPRYLIKTRGQQVTLSCSPISGHRSVSWYQQTPGQGLQFLFEYFSETQRNKGNFPGRFSGRQFSNSRSEMNVSTLELGDSALYLCASSPTDRVFLNTEAFFGQGTRLTVV.

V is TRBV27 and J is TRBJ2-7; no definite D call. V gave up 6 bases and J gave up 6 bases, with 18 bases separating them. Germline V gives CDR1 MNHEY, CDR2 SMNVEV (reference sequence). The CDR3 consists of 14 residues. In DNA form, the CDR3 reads TGTGCCAGCAGCCCCTACCCCGTAGTGAGCGAGCAGTACTTC. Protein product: CASSPYPVVSEQYF.

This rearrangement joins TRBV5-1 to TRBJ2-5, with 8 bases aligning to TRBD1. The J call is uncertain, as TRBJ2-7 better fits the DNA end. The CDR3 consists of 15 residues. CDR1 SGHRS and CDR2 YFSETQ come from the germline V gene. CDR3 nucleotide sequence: TGCGCCAGCAGCTTATCCGGGACAGGTACCTACGAGCAGTACTTC. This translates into CASSLSGTGTYEQYF.

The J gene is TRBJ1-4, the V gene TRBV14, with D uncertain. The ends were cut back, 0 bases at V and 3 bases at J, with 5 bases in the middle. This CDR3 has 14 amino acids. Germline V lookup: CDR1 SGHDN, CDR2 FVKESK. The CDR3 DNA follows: TGTGCCAGCAGCCAAGATCAGGCTAATGAAAAACTGTTTTTT. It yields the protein CASSQDQANEKLFF.

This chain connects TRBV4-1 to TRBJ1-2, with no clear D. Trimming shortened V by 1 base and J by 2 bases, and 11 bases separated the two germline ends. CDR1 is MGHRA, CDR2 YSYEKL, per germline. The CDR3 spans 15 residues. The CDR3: CASSQVRRTNYGYTF. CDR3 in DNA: TGCGCCAGCAGCCAAGTGAGGAGAACGAACTATGGCTACACCTTC.

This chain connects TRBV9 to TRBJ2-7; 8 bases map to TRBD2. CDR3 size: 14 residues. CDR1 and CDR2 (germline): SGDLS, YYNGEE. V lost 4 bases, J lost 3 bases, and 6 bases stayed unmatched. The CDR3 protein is CASSIGLAGYEQYF. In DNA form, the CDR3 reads TGTGCCAGCAGCATAGGACTAGCCGGCTACGAGCAGTACTTC.

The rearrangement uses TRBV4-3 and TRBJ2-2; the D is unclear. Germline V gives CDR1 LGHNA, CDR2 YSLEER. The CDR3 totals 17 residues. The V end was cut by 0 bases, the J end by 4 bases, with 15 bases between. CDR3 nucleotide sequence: TGCGCCAGCAGCCAAGATATACCCGTGAGTGGCACCGGGGAGCTGTTTTTT. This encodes CASSQDIPVSGTGELFF.